The sequence of this T cell receptor (beta chain) was determined in a study of response to subunit inactivated influenza vaccine. Regarding the study as a whole: The authors offered the suggestion that each seasonal influenza vaccination recruits few new T cells.

Details on this clonotype: Its antigen is unidentified.

TCRdb called the RT-PCR reads again in MiXCR, with one record for every CDR3 protein. The profile covers about 570,000 distinct CDR3 sequences, with roughly 10% appearing a single time and roughly 11% taken by the ten largest. Another study also made use of these data, one on T cells expressing NK-cell markers. That report notes: The cDNA for TCR beta came from 5'RACE template switching with UMIs. Researchers got TCR beta repertoires out of sorted CD3+CD56+NKG2C+, CD3+CD56+NKG2C- and CD3+CD56-NKG2C+ T cells. The authors restricted sorting to alpha-beta TCR T cells with an anti-gamma-delta TCR antibody in several experiments.

This TCR was sampled from a man aged 45-65 years who received an inactivated influenza vaccine. The input for sequencing was PBMCs from blood, taken on the day of vaccination.

The CDR3 loop reads CASSYSISGTSSYEQYF. DNA of the CDR3: TGTGCCAGCAGTTACTCGATTTCCGGGACGAGCTCCTACGAGCAGTACTTC. J is TRBJ2-7 and V is TRBV6-5, with D perhaps matching TRBD1 or TRBD2 (5 bases each). The germline V and J ends were trimmed by 0 bases and 0 bases, with 15 bases remaining between them. This CDR3 is built from 17 residues. The germline CDR1 and CDR2 sequences are MNHEY and SVGAGI.